This T cell receptor (beta chain) was sequenced during a study of blood T cells in healthy people across ages. From germline, CDR1 is SGHRS and CDR2 YFSETQ. The V and J ends lost 1 base and 2 bases, in that order; junction bases with no gene match: 9. This CDR3 has 17 residues. Primers used in a second PCR of about 7 to 12 cycles were a sample-barcoded 5' primer and a J-beta primer mix. From the 5' RACE reads, TCRdb called clonotypes with MiXCR, one entry per CDR3 protein. This repertoire shows hundreds of thousands of distinct CDR3 sequences, roughly 32% found once; its top ten account for just over 15%.

The V gene is TRBV5-1, the J gene TRBJ1-3; 7 nucleotides match TRBD1. The sequenced sample consisted of blood. The receptor's source is a woman older than 75 in good health. The CDR3 DNA sequence: TGCGCCAGCAGCTTGCCACAACAGGGGACAGCTGGAAACACCATATATTTT. It encodes CASSLPQQGTAGNTIYF.